In this sample, the clone carrying this TCR beta chain turned up once. Antigen unknown. This record comes from a study of T cell responses to AZD1222 COVID-19 vaccine. The CDR3 loop spans 17 amino acids. With 5 bases removed from V and 4 bases from J, the gap between germline ends came to 21 bases. CDR1 is MDHEN and CDR2 is SYDVKM in the germline V gene. Assay: immunoSEQ multiplex PCR; the TCRdb copy retains only in-frame clones and omits some. Altogether some 130,000 clones are present, 90% being singletons, with the ten largest covering 6.9%. Study results and limitations: Among those given AZD1222, only six were seropositive at baseline. Spike-specific TCR breadth and depth both grew after two AZD1222 doses.

The receptor was isolated from an adult in good health. Sequencing used peripheral blood, obtained on day 0 of AZD1222 vaccination. The genes are TRBV28 and TRBJ1-3; maybe TRBD1 (6 bases). CDR3 DNA sequence: TGTGCCAGCAGTATCATCAGGGGAAACGGTATGGGAAACACCATATATTTT. Encoded protein: CASSIIRGNGMGNTIYF.